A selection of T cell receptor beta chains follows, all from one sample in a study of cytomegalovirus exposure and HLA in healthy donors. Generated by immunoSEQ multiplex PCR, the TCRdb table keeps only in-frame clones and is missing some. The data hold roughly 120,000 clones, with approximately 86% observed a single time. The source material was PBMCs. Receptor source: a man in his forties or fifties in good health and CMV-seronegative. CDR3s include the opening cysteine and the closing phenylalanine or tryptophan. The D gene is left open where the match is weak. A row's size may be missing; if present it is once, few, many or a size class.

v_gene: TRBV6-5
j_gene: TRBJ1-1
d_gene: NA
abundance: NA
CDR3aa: CASRMGRATEAFF
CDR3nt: TGTGCCAGCCGAATGGGGAGGGCGACTGAAGCTTTCTTT

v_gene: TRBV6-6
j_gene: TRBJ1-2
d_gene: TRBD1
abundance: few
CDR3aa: CASTPGQALGNGYTF
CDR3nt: TGTGCCAGCACCCCCGGACAGGCCCTAGGGAATGGCTACACCTTC

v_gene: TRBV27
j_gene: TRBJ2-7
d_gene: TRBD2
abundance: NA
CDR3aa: CASSFLGAGGNEQYF
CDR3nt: TGTGCCAGCAGTTTCTTGGGAGCGGGGGGTAACGAGCAGTACTTC

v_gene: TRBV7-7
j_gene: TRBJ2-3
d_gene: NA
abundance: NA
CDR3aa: CASSLWEESDTQYF
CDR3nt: TGTGCCAGCAGCTTATGGGAGGAGTCAGATACGCAGTATTTT

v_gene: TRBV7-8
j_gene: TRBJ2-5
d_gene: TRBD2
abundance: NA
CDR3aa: CASSLASGGSKTQYF
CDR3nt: TGTGCCAGCAGCTTAGCCAGCGGGGGCTCGAAGACCCAGTACTTC

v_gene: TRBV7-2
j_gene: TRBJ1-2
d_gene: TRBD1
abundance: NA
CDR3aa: CASSLSLDRGREGYTF
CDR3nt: TGTGCCAGCAGCTTATCCCTGGACAGGGGGCGGGAAGGCTACACCTTC

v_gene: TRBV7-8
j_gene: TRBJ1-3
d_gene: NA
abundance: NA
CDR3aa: CASSLKTYSGNTIYF
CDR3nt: TGTGCCAGCAGCTTAAAGACTTACTCTGGAAACACCATATATTTT

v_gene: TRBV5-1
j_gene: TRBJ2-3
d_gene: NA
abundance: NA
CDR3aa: CASSLETNPDTQYF
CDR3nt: TGCGCCAGCAGCTTGGAAACAAACCCAGATACGCAGTATTTT

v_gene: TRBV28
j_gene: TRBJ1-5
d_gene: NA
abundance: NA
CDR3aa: CASSQLGQLQHF
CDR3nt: TGTGCCAGCAGTCAACTCGGACAGCTCCAGCATTTT

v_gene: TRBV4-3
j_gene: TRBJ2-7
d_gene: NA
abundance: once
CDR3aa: CASSQDGASYEQYF
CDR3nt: TGCGCCAGCAGCCAAGATGGAGCCTCCTACGAGCAGTACTTC

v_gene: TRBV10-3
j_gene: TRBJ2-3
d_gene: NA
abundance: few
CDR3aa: CAISVVRAGPPDTQYF
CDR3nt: TGTGCCATCAGTGTGGTCCGAGCAGGTCCCCCAGATACGCAGTATTTT

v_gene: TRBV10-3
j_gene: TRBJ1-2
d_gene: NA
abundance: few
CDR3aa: CAISESRANYGYTF
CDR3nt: TGTGCCATCAGTGAGTCGAGGGCTAACTATGGCTACACCTTC

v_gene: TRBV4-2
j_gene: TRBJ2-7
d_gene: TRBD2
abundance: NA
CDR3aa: CASSRNLAGELQYF
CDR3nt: TGTGCCAGCAGCCGCAATCTAGCGGGGGAGCTGCAGTACTTC

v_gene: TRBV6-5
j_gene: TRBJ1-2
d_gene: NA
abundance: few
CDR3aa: CASSGGPETYGYTF
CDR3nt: TGTGCCAGCAGTGGCGGGCCCGAGACATATGGCTACACCTTC

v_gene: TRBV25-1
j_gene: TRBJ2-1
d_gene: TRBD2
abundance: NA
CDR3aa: CASSEPGLAGNEQFF
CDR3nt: TGTGCCAGCAGTGAGCCGGGACTAGCGGGGAATGAGCAGTTCTTC

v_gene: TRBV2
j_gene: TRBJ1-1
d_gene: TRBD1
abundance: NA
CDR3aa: CASRSGGLGTNTEAFF
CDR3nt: TGTGCCAGCAGGTCAGGGGGCCTCGGTACGAACACTGAAGCTTTCTTT

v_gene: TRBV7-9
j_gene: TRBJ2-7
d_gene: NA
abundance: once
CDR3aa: CASSLGQGRNEQYF
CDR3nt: TGTGCCAGCAGCTTAGGGCAGGGGCGAAATGAGCAGTACTTC

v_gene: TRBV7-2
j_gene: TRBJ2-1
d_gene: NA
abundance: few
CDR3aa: CASSPRRGDYNEQFF
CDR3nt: TGTGCCAGCAGCCCAAGAAGGGGCGATTACAATGAGCAGTTCTTC

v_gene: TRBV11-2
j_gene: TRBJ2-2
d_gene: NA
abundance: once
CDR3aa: CASSRVLTGELFF
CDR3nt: TGTGCCAGCAGCCGGGTCCTCACCGGGGAGCTGTTTTTT

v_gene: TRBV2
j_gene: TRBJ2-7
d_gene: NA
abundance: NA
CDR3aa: CASRPETGYYEQYF
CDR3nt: TGTGCCAGCAGACCTGAAACAGGGTACTACGAGCAGTACTTC

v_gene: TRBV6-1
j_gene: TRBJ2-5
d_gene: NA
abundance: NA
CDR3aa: CASSGRLGGGETQYF
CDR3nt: TGTGCCAGCAGTGGAAGGCTGGGTGGAGGAGAGACCCAGTACTTC

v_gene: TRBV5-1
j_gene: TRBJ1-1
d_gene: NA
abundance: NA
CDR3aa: CASSLSGRSNTEAFF
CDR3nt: TGCGCCAGCAGCTTGTCAGGCAGATCGAACACTGAAGCTTTCTTT

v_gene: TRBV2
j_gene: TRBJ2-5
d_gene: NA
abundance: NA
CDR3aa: CASSDRTRETQYF
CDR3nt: TGTGCCAGCAGTGACAGAACTAGGGAGACCCAGTACTTC

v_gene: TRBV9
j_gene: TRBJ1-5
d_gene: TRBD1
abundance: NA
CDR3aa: CASSTGQGGNQPQHF
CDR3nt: TGTGCCAGCAGCACCGGACAGGGAGGCAATCAGCCCCAGCATTTT

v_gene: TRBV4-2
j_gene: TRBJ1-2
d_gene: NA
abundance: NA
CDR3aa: CASSQDWPGYGYTF
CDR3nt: TGTGCCAGCAGCCAAGATTGGCCGGGCTATGGCTACACCTTC

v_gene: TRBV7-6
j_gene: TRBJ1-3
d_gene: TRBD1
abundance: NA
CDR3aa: CASSSRVRDRVLSGNTIYF
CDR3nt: TGTGCCAGCAGCTCGAGGGTCCGGGACAGGGTACTATCTGGAAACACCATATATTTT

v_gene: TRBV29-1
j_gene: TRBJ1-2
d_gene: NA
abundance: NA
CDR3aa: CSVGRGANYGYTF
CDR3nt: TGCAGCGTTGGACGGGGGGCTAACTATGGCTACACCTTC

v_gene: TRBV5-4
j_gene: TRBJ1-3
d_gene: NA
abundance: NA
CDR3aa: CATQTNSGNTIYF
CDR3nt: TGTGCCACCCAGACAAACTCTGGAAACACCATATATTTT

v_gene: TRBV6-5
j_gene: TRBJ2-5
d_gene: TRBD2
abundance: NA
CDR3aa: CASSLAGRETQYF
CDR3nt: TGTGCCAGCAGCCTAGCGGGGAGAGAGACCCAGTACTTC

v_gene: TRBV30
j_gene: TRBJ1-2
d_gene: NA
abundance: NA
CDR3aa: CAWSVRGANYGYTF
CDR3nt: TGTGCCTGGAGTGTACGGGGGGCTAACTATGGCTACACCTTC

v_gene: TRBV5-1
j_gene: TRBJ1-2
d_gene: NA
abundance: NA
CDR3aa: CASSPGMPIYGYTF
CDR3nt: TGCGCCAGCAGCCCGGGGATGCCAATTTATGGCTACACCTTC

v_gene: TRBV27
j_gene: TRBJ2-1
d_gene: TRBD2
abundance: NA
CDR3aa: CATHRTSGSEQFF
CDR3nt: TGTGCCACCCATCGGACTAGCGGGTCTGAGCAGTTCTTC

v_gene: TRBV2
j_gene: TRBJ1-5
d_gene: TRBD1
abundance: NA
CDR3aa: CASSRTGASNQPQHF
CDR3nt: TGTGCCAGCAGTCGGACAGGGGCTAGCAATCAGCCCCAGCATTTT

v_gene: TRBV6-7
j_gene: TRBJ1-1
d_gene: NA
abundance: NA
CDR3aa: CASSRGVGTTEAFF
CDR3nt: TGTGCCAGCAGTCGGGGGGTCGGCACCACTGAAGCTTTCTTT

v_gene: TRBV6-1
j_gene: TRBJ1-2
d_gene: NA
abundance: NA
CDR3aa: CASSVGQGFGYTF
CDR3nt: TGTGCCAGCAGTGTGGGGCAGGGATTTGGCTACACCTTC

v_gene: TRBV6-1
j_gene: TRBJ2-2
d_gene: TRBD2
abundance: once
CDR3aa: CASRPTNGGKMFF
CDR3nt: TGTGCCAGCAGGCCAACTAACGGGGGGAAGATGTTTTTT

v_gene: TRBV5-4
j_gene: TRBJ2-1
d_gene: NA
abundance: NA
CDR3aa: CASSGDTGINGDEQFF
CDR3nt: TGTGCCAGCAGCGGAGATACCGGGATCAACGGGGATGAGCAGTTCTTC

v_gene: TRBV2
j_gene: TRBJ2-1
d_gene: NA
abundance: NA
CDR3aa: CASSDWRGLSYNEQFF
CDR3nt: TGTGCCAGCAGTGATTGGCGGGGCCTCTCCTACAATGAGCAGTTCTTC

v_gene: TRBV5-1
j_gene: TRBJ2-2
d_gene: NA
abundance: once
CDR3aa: CASSAPGLQNTGELFF
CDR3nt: TGCGCCAGCAGCGCGCCGGGACTTCAGAACACCGGGGAGCTGTTTTTT

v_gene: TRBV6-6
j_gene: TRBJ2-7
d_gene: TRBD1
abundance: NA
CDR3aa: CASSRATGGYEQYF
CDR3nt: TGTGCCAGCAGTCGCGCGACAGGGGGCTACGAGCAGTACTTC

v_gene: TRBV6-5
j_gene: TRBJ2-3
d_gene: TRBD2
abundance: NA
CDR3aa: CASSRGGDTQYF
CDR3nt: TGTGCCAGCAGCCGCGGGGGAGATACGCAGTATTTT

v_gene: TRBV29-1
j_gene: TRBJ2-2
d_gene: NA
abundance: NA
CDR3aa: CSVERQRTGELFF
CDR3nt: TGCAGCGTTGAACGACAGAGGACCGGGGAGCTGTTTTTT

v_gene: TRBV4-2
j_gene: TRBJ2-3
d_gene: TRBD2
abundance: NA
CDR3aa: CASSRSTSASTDTQYF
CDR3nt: TGTGCCAGCAGCCGGTCGACTAGCGCCTCCACAGATACGCAGTATTTT

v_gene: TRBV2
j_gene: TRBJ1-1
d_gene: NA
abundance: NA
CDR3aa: CASRRGGIMSTEAFF
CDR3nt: TGTGCCAGCAGAAGAGGAGGGATCATGAGTACTGAAGCTTTCTTT

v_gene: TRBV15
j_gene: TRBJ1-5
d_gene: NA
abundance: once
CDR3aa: CATSSLTPGLPGNQPQHF
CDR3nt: TGTGCCACCAGCAGTCTGACCCCGGGACTTCCGGGCAATCAGCCCCAGCATTTT

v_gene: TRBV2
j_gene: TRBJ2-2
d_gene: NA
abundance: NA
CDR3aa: CASTRQGSDTGELFF
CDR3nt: TGTGCCAGCACCCGTCAGGGGTCGGACACCGGGGAGCTGTTTTTT

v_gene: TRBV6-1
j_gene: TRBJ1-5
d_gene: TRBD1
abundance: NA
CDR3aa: CAGQGTHLGNQPQHF
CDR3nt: TGTGCGGGACAGGGGACCCATTTGGGCAATCAGCCCCAGCATTTT

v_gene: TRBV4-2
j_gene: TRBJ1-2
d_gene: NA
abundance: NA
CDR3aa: CASSQDTVERGYTF
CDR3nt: TGTGCCAGCAGCCAAGATACGGTGGAGAGAGGCTACACCTTC

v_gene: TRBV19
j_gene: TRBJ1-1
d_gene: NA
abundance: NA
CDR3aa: CASSRESLPTEAFF
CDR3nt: TGTGCCAGTAGTCGAGAGTCCTTGCCCACTGAAGCTTTCTTT

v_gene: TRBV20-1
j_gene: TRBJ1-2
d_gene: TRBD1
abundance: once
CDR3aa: CSAKSGGGNTF
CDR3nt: TGCAGTGCTAAATCAGGGGGCGGGAACACCTTC

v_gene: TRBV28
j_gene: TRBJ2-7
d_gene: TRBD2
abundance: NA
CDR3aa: CASSPPGGGYEQYF
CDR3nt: TGTGCCAGCAGTCCTCCGGGGGGTGGCTACGAGCAGTACTTC

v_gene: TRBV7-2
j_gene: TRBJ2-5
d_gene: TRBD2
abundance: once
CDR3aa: CASSLGGGTKTQYF
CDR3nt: TGTGCCAGCAGCTTAGGGGGGGGGACTAAGACCCAGTACTTC

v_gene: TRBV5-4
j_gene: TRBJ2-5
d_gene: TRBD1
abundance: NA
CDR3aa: CASSLGGTGGTQTQYF
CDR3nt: TGTGCCAGCAGCTTGGGCGGGACAGGGGGCACGCAGACCCAGTACTTC

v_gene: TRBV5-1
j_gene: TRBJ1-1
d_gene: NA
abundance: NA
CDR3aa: CASSSGASMNTEAFF
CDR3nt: TGCGCCAGCAGCTCCGGAGCCTCCATGAACACTGAAGCTTTCTTT

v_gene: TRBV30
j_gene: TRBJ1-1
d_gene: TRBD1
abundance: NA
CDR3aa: CAWSVLDRVDTEAFF
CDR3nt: TGTGCCTGGAGTGTATTGGACAGGGTCGACACTGAAGCTTTCTTT

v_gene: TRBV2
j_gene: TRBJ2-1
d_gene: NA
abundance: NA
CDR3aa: CASSFDNYNEQFF
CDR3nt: TGTGCCAGCAGTTTTGACAACTACAATGAGCAGTTCTTC

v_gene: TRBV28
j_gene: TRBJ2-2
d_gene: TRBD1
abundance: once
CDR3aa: CAVPTGAAPVGTGELFF
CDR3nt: TGTGCCGTCCCGACAGGGGCCGCGCCGGTGGGGACCGGGGAGCTGTTTTTT

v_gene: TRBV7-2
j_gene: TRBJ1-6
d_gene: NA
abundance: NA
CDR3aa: CASSSGVAESPLHF
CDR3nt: TGTGCCAGCAGCTCGGGTGTCGCGGAGTCACCCCTCCACTTT

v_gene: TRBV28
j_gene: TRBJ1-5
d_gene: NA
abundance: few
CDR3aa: CASSFGVNQPQHF
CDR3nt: TGTGCCAGCAGTTTTGGAGTAAATCAGCCCCAGCATTTT

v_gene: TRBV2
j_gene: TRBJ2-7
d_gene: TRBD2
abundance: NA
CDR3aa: CASSDFTVVAGSHEQYF
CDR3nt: TGTGCCAGCAGTGACTTTACCGTGGTAGCGGGGTCCCACGAGCAGTACTTC